A single sample is the source of the 19 T cell receptor beta chains below, sequenced in a study of regulatory T cells in long-lasting Graves disease listed by TCRdb under 2021. Library generation was performed with multiplex PCR. Instrument used: Illumina HiSeq 4000. iRepertoire HTBI primers and Arm-PCR amplification of CDR3 regions were used to construct TCR beta libraries. Starting from the raw public reads, TCRdb applied fastp trimming at Q25, assembled clones with MiXCR and retained in-frame beta chains. Every entry covers one CDR3 protein and lists the most common genes and DNA from its rows. For this sample the table gives under 700,000 distinct CDR3 sequences, of which about 16% were detected only once. 20% to 25% of the sample comes from the top ten. The time point label on this specimen signifies: newly diagnosed GD, antithyroid drugs for less than 3 months. For both TCR sequencing and RNA sequencing, RNA was extracted from PBMCs using TRIzol.

The data were also submitted as part of a second study, on T cells in Graves' hyperthyroidism and ophthalmopathy.

This material consisted of peripheral blood mononuclear cells (PBMCs), taken at new diagnosis, from a patient treated with antithyroid drugs. These receptor sequences come from a woman in her forties or fifties with Graves disease. Donor details come from another sample of the same person, matched by shared clones.

This clonotype was seen at least ten times. The V call is TRBV2, the J call TRBJ2-3, with D perhaps matching TRBD1 or TRBD2 (5 bases each). Per the germline V gene, CDR1 is SNHLY and CDR2 is FYNNEI. The CDR3 consists of 11 residues. V lost 8 bases to trimming and J lost 6 bases, with 9 bases between them. The CDR3 is CASGASDTQYF. Here the CDR3 DNA reads TGTGCCAGCGGGGCTAGCGATACGCAGTATTTT.

This clonotype was detected a few times. The chain has TRBV7-6 and TRBJ2-5, with 9 bases aligning to TRBD2. This CDR3 has 16 residues. J was trimmed by 1 base and V by 3 bases; bases with no gene match: 6. Per the germline V gene, CDR1 is SGHVS and CDR2 is FNYEAQ. CDR3 in DNA: TGTGCCAGCAGCTTGATGTCTAGCGGGGCCCAAGAGACCCAGTACTTC. Translation gives CASSLMSSGAQETQYF.

This clonotype was counted a few times. This rearrangement joins TRBV6-5 to TRBJ1-1, with 7 bases that match TRBD1. Unmatched junction bases numbered 5, after V lost 1 base and J lost 3 bases. Looked up from germline, CDR1 is MNHEY and CDR2 is SVGAGI. The CDR3 runs to 15 residues. The CDR3 DNA reads TGTGCCAGCAGTTACTTACAGGGGCGGGACACTGAAGCTTTCTTT. Translated: CASSYLQGRDTEAFF.

This clonotype has a count of ten or more. The chain carries TRBV12-3 or TRBV12-4 and TRBJ1-5, with D hard to call. Trimming stripped 2 bases from V and 15 bases from J, with 17 bases between. The CDR3 is made up of 13 amino acids. In DNA, the CDR3 is TGTGCCAGCAGTTTAACCCCGGGCCCTAGTAGGCATTTT. It translates to CASSLTPGPSRHF.

This clonotype appeared many times. V usage is TRBV7-2 and J usage is TRBJ1-2; the D is unclear. The CDR3 loop spans 14 amino acids. Germline V gene lookup returns CDR1 SGHTA and CDR2 FQGNSA. The V end lost 5 bases, the J end lost 8 bases, and 18 bases lay between the germline ends. CDR3 amino acids: CASSGRSRIGGYTF. CDR3 nucleotides: TGTGCCAGCAGCGGAAGATCGCGGATTGGGGGCTACACCTTC.

This clonotype was seen at least ten times. The chain employs TRBV5-1 and TRBJ2-3; D is possibly TRBD2 (5 bases). Germline V gene data show CDR1 as SGHRS and CDR2 as YFSETQ. The CDR3 consists of 14 residues. With 7 bases removed from V and 2 bases from J, the gap between germline ends came to 14 bases. CDR3 sequence reads: CASQHLGVTDTQYF. CDR3 sequence (DNA): TGCGCCAGCCAGCATCTCGGGGTCACAGATACGCAGTATTTT.

The gene calls are TRBV3-1 and TRBJ1-6; D is ambiguous. The CDR3 is made up of 15 amino acids. Trimming left V 4 bases short and J 7 bases short, with 14 bases between. Per the germline V gene, CDR1 is LGHDT and CDR2 is YNNKEL (reference sequence). The CDR3 protein is CASSPSPRTNSPLHF. The CDR3, as DNA: TGTGCCAGCAGCCCAAGCCCCAGAACCAATTCACCCCTCCACTTT.

To note about this clonotype: The CDR3 carries no conserved terminal phenylalanine or tryptophan, so it likely arises from a read error. Because the CDR3's place on the DNA is in doubt, the DNA is left out and the CDR3 is given as listed by TCRdb. The V call is TRBV4-2, the J call TRBJ2-7; the D segment call TRBD2 is taken from the table without a DNA check. Including both end residues, the CDR3 is 8 amino acids long. Germline assignment: CDR1 LGHNA and CDR2 YNFKEQ. CDR3 region: CASSQGSG.

The CDR3 DNA is TGTGCCAGCAGCTTGGTGGGGCTGGAGCAGTACTTC. It translates to CASSLVGLEQYF. The chain combines TRBV5-6 with TRBJ2-5, with a tentative D call TRBD1 (5 bases). V lost 0 bases and J lost 11, with 11 bases in between. CDR1 SGHDT and CDR2 YYEEEE come from the germline V gene. The CDR3 has 12 residues.

In its sample, this clonotype was seen a few times. This sequence joins TRBV7-3 and TRBJ2-1, with D hard to call. Trimming shortened V by 5 bases and J by 9 bases, and 26 bases separated the two germline ends. Germline CDR1 reads SGHTA; CDR2 reads FQGTGA. CDR3 length: 17 amino acids. The chain's CDR3 is CASSPNGLGPEFGEQFF. CDR3 DNA: TGTGCCAGCAGCCCGAACGGGCTGGGCCCTGAATTTGGTGAGCAGTTCTTC. The full variable domain, in which reference TRBV7-3 and TRBJ2-1 provide the parts outside the CDR3, is GAGVSQTPSNKVTEKGKYVELRCDPISGHTALYWYRQSLGQGPEFLIYFQGTGAADDSGLPNDRFFAVRPEGSVSTLKIQRTERGDSAVYLCASSPNGLGPEFGEQFFGPGTRLTVL.

Many counts were recorded for this clonotype. The rearrangement uses TRBV12-3 or TRBV12-4 and TRBJ1-4; 7 nucleotides agree with TRBD1. V lost 6 bases, J lost 4 bases, and 5 bases stayed unmatched. The CDR3 totals 14 residues. This chain's CDR3 is CASSPGTVNEKLFF. As DNA, the CDR3 is TGTGCCAGCAGCCCAGGGACAGTTAATGAAAAACTGTTTTTT.

This clonotype was recorded a few times. V usage is TRBV6-1 and J usage is TRBJ1-5, with D hard to call. Per the germline V gene, CDR1 is MNHNS and CDR2 is SASEGT. V lost 3 bases and J 3 bases, leaving 9 bases between the germline ends. This CDR3 has 14 amino acids. The CDR3 nucleotides are TGTGCCAGCAGTGAGGAGCTTATCAATCAGCCCCAGCATTTT. Its protein is CASSEELINQPQHF.

In its sample, this clonotype was seen many times. The chain joins TRBV12-3 or TRBV12-4 to TRBJ1-5, with D uncertain. The germline V and J ends were trimmed by 5 bases and 5 bases, with 16 bases remaining between them. The CDR3 is made up of 15 amino acids. CDR3 DNA: TGTGCCAGCAGTACCGGGCGTTTGAGCGATCAGCCCCAGCATTTT. Encoded protein: CASSTGRLSDQPQHF.

This clonotype was detected a few times. The chain has TRBV19 and TRBJ1-6, with TRBD1 identical over 9 bases. The CDR3 is made up of 15 amino acids. V shed 2 bases, J shed 9 bases, and the junction held 5 bases outside the gene matches. Germline V CDR1 and CDR2: LNHDA, SQIVND (reference sequence). In DNA, the CDR3 is TGTGCCAGTAGTATATTGGGACAGGGAAGTTCACCCCTCCACTTT. It translates to CASSILGQGSSPLHF.

This clonotype was found many times. The rearrangement links TRBV29-1 to TRBJ1-1, with a possible D match to TRBD1 (6 bases). CDR3 length equals 13 residues. CDR1 and CDR2 from the germline V gene are SQVTM and ANQGSEA. Trimming stripped 7 bases from V and 1 base from J, with 13 bases between. CDR3 region: CSAWTATNTEAFF. CDR3 DNA sequence: TGCAGCGCTTGGACAGCAACGAACACTGAAGCTTTCTTT.

The CDR3 reads CASNLQGSVLSPLHF. CDR3 DNA: TGTGCCAGCAACCTGCAGGGTTCGGTGCTTTCACCCCTCCACTTT. The chain couples TRBV6-1 to TRBJ1-6; the D gene is possibly TRBD1 (5 bases). This CDR3 is built from 15 residues. The V gene lost 7 bases and the J gene lost 9 bases, with 19 bases spanning the gap. Per germline, CDR1 MNHNS and CDR2 SASEGT.

V and J are TRBV28 and TRBJ2-7, with D hard to call. There are 10 residues in the CDR3. The V gene's germline CDR1 is MDHEN and CDR2 SYDVKM. V was trimmed by 7 bases and J by 5 bases, leaving 6 bases between them. The CDR3 nucleotides read TGTGCCAGCACATCCCACGAGCAGTACTTC. It codes for CASTSHEQYF.

This chain links TRBV6-5 with TRBJ1-5, with D unclear. The V gene's germline CDR1 is MNHEY and CDR2 SVGAGI. The length of the CDR3 is 17 residues. With 0 bases removed from V and 2 bases from J, the gap between germline ends came to 14 bases. CDR3 protein: CASSYSKPPWGNQPQHF. For the CDR3, the DNA is TGTGCCAGCAGTTACTCGAAGCCACCCTGGGGCAATCAGCCCCAGCATTTT.

This clonotype came up many times. This chain links TRBV3-1 with TRBJ2-5, with 7 bases aligning to TRBD2. V trimming: 1 base; J trimming: 2 bases; junction bases outside the gene matches: 7. Germline assignment: CDR1 LGHDT and CDR2 YNNKEL (reference sequence). There are 16 residues in the CDR3. CDR3 in amino acids: CASSQGPGGGQETQYF. CDR3 nucleotides: TGTGCCAGCAGCCAAGGTCCGGGGGGAGGTCAAGAGACCCAGTACTTC.